A selection of T cell receptor beta chains follows, all from one sample in a study of blood T cells in healthy people across ages. TCRdb itself ran the 5' RACE reads through MiXCR, one entry per CDR3 protein. The table lists roughly 2 million distinct CDR3 sequences, just under 50% of them singletons. Sequencing was carried out using blood. These receptors originate from a woman between 40 and 50 years old in good health. The CDR3 runs from the conserved cysteine through the conserved F or W. The D gene is left open where the match is weak. Expanded clones get a size class; other rows say once, few or many, or leave the size out.

j_call	v_call	d_call	clone_size	cdr3_aa
TRBJ2-2	TRBV12-3/TRBV12-4	TRBD2	-	CASRTPGLAGVTGELFF
TRBJ2-3	TRBV2	-	-	CASTLYTRTDTQYF
TRBJ2-7	TRBV4-2	TRBD1	-	CASSQEVVDRGYEQYF
TRBJ2-1	TRBV7-2	-	few	CASSPDGTTRSGYNEQFF
TRBJ2-1	TRBV27	TRBD2	-	CASSWSGGVNEQFF
TRBJ2-1	TRBV5-5	-	-	CASSLPRMDEQFF
TRBJ1-6	TRBV20-1	-	-	CSASMAPLHF
TRBJ1-1	TRBV29-1	-	-	CSGGPSRLTEAFF
TRBJ2-7	TRBV20-1	-	few	CSAKVFDEQYF
TRBJ2-7	TRBV13	TRBD1	-	CASSLGRGQGLYEQYF
TRBJ2-6	TRBV28	-	-	CASLTIMPGANVLTF
TRBJ2-4	TRBV4-3	-	many	CASSQDNSDKNIQYF
TRBJ1-2	TRBV19	-	-	CASSMMANYGYTF
TRBJ2-5	TRBV7-3	TRBD1	once	CASSFSGQGGETQYF
-	TRBV7-2	TRBD1	-	CASSLTTGGGATQYF
TRBJ1-1	TRBV5-1	-	-	CASSWGAGTNTEAFF
TRBJ1-5	TRBV25-1	TRBD1	once	CASSESDRVQNQPQHF
TRBJ2-7	TRBV2	-	-	CASRGWGSEQYF
TRBJ2-3	TRBV20-1	-	-	CSHTREGVADTQYF
-	TRBV12-3/TRBV12-4	TRBD1	-	CASSLAIVTGGIDEQYF
TRBJ1-2	TRBV7-2	-	-	CASSLGVQEGYGYTF
TRBJ2-1	TRBV6-5	TRBD1	few	CASSDQGAVYNEQFF
TRBJ1-5	TRBV6-2/TRBV6-3	-	-	CASTRDNFNRPQHF
TRBJ1-2	TRBV5-1	-	few	CASSLIGANYGYTF
TRBJ1-1	TRBV5-1	-	-	CASSTLNRAESTEAFF
TRBJ2-7	TRBV2	TRBD1	-	CASSEGQGDLSEQYF
TRBJ1-1	TRBV9	-	few	CASSVAAGNTEAFF
TRBJ2-5	TRBV7-2	-	-	CASSFNSGGQETLYF
TRBJ2-4	TRBV28	-	-	CASSLSGLGKNIQYF
TRBJ2-5	TRBV4-2	-	many	CASSQDALDSLRETQYF
TRBJ2-5	TRBV20-1	-	-	CSANSETQYF
TRBJ2-3	TRBV27	-	few	CASAEAEGGTDTQYF
TRBJ2-5	TRBV4-3	-	-	CASSQEARGGETQYF
TRBJ2-7	TRBV7-2	TRBD1	-	CASTLGGTGGTQYF
TRBJ2-7	TRBV20-1	-	few	CSAPGGSSYEQYF
TRBJ2-5	TRBV20-1	-	-	CSATRPGPRGGTQYF
TRBJ2-7	TRBV18	TRBD1	-	CASSPKGDSETYEQYF
TRBJ2-2	TRBV10-3	TRBD1	-	CAIRTGTGGTGELFF
TRBJ2-7	TRBV6-5	TRBD2	-	CASSGQIYYEQYF
TRBJ2-1	TRBV7-2	TRBD1	few	CASSQLLPGQENNEQFF
TRBJ2-1	TRBV20-1	TRBD2	-	CSAPGLAGKQFF
TRBJ1-6	TRBV20-1	TRBD1	-	CSARTGGLGSPLHF
TRBJ2-1	TRBV28	TRBD1	few	CATSGTGWFF
TRBJ2-1	TRBV5-1	TRBD1	-	CASSWDRRYNEQFF
TRBJ2-5	TRBV20-1	TRBD2	-	CSASETTSGGVYNEQYF
TRBJ1-2	TRBV15	-	-	CATSRDLTAPPGYTF
TRBJ1-4	TRBV15	-	few	CATSRDRGSNEKLFF
TRBJ2-1	TRBV15	-	-	CATSRGEGGSYNEQFF
TRBJ2-5	TRBV7-7	-	few	CASSPQGFETQYF
TRBJ2-2	TRBV6-5	-	few	CASNPNTGELFF